The rows below give T cell receptor beta chains drawn from one sample of a study of cytomegalovirus exposure and HLA in healthy donors. TCRdb's copy holds only in-frame clones and misses some; the assay was immunoSEQ multiplex PCR. The table records approximately 210,000 clones, about four fifths of them present only once. The source material was PBMCs. The receptor set was obtained from a male donor in good health and CMV-seropositive. The CDR3 runs from the conserved cysteine through the conserved F or W. D genes are given only for firm matches. Only some rows state a clone size, as once, few, many or a class for expanded clones.

>TRBD2|TRBV10-3|TRBJ2-1|.
CASRTSGTYNEQFF
TGTGCCAGCCGGACTAGCGGGACTTACAATGAGCAGTTCTTC
>TRBD1|TRBV7-6|TRBJ1-1|few
CASSLPGTGGFLAFF
TGTGCCAGCAGCTTACCCGGGACAGGGGGCTTTTTGGCTTTCTTT
>TRBD1|TRBV5-4|TRBJ2-1|.
CASSLEQGRNEQFF
TGTGCCAGCAGCTTGGAACAGGGGAGAAATGAGCAGTTCTTC
>TRBD2|TRBV4-3|TRBJ2-3|.
CASSQVLAGGRVVSTDTQYF
TGCGCCAGCAGCCAAGTTCTAGCGGGGGGGCGGGTAGTGTCTACAGATACGCAGTATTTT
>.|TRBV11-2|TRBJ2-3|.
CASSSLEADSNTDTQYF
TGTGCCAGCAGCAGCTTAGAAGCGGACAGCAACACAGATACGCAGTATTTT
>.|TRBV7-9|TRBJ1-1|.
CSSSLGAENTEAFF
TGTTCCAGCAGCTTAGGGGCCGAGAACACTGAAGCTTTCTTT
>TRBD1|TRBV5-1|TRBJ2-1|.
CASSLTGDSYNEQFF
TGCGCCAGCAGCCTAACAGGGGACTCCTACAATGAGCAGTTCTTC
>.|TRBV6-7|TRBJ1-5|.
CASSYVSGNQPQHF
TGTGCCAGCAGTTACGTGTCAGGCAATCAGCCCCAGCATTTT
>TRBD2|TRBV15|TRBJ2-3|.
CATSRDIPSGVSSTDTQYF
TGTGCCACCAGCAGAGATATACCTAGCGGGGTTTCAAGCACAGATACGCAGTATTTT
>TRBD2|TRBV11-3|TRBJ2-3|.
CASSMRAGGTDTQYF
TGTGCCAGCAGCATGAGGGCGGGGGGCACAGATACGCAGTATTTT
>TRBD1|TRBV6-5|TRBJ2-2|once
CASSRPGQHTGELFF
TGTGCCAGCAGTCGGCCGGGACAGCACACCGGGGAGCTGTTTTTT